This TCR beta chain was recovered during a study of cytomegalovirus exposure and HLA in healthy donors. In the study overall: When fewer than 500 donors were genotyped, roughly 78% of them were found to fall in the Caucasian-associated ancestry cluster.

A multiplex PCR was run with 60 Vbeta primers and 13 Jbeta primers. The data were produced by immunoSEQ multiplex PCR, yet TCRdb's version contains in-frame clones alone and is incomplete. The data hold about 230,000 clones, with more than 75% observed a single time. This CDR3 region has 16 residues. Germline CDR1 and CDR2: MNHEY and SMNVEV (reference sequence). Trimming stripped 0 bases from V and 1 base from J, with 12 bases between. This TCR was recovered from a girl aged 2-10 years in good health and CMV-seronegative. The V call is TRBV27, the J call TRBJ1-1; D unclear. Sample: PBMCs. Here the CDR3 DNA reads TGTGCCAGCAGTTTATCGTTTAACAGACAGAACACTGAAGCTTTCTTT. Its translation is CASSLSFNRQNTEAFF.